In this sample, the clone carrying this T cell receptor beta chain turned up once. Germline V gene sequence: CDR1 SGHRS, CDR2 YFSETQ. This CDR3 contains 14 residues. The V and J ends lost 7 bases and 4 bases, in that order; junction bases with no gene match: 6. In the original workflow: Nucleated cell number was recorded as an estimate derived from reference gene primer amplification. This table comes from immunoSEQ multiplex PCR, and its TCRdb copy is limited to in-frame clones, with some not included. The V and J calls and clone size were taken over from that table, and D and trimming were inferred from the DNA. The sample lists 85,000 to 120,000 clones, around four fifths occurring once. These data belong to a study of blood T cell repertoires in COVID-19.

The TCR originated in a man in his fifties or sixties with active or convalescent COVID-19. Sequencing was done on a sample of peripheral blood. V gene TRBV5-1 combines with J gene TRBJ2-2; 8 bases line up with TRBD2. CDR3 in amino acids: CASGPGTSTGELFF. DNA for the CDR3: TGCGCCAGCGGGCCAGGGACTAGCACCGGGGAGCTGTTTTTT.